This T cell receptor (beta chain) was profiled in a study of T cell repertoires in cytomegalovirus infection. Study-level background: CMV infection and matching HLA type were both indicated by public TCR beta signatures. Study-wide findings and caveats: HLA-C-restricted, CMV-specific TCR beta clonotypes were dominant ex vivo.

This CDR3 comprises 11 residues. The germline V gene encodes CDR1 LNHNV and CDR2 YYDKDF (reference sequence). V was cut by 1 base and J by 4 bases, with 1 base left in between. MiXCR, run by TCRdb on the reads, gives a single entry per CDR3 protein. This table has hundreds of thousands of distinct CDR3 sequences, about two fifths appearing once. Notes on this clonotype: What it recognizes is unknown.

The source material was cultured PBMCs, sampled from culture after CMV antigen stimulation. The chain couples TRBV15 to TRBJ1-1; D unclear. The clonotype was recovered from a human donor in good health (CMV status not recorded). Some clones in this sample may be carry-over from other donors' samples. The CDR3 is CATSRATEAFF. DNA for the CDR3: TGTGCCACCAGCAGAGCCACTGAAGCTTTCTTT.